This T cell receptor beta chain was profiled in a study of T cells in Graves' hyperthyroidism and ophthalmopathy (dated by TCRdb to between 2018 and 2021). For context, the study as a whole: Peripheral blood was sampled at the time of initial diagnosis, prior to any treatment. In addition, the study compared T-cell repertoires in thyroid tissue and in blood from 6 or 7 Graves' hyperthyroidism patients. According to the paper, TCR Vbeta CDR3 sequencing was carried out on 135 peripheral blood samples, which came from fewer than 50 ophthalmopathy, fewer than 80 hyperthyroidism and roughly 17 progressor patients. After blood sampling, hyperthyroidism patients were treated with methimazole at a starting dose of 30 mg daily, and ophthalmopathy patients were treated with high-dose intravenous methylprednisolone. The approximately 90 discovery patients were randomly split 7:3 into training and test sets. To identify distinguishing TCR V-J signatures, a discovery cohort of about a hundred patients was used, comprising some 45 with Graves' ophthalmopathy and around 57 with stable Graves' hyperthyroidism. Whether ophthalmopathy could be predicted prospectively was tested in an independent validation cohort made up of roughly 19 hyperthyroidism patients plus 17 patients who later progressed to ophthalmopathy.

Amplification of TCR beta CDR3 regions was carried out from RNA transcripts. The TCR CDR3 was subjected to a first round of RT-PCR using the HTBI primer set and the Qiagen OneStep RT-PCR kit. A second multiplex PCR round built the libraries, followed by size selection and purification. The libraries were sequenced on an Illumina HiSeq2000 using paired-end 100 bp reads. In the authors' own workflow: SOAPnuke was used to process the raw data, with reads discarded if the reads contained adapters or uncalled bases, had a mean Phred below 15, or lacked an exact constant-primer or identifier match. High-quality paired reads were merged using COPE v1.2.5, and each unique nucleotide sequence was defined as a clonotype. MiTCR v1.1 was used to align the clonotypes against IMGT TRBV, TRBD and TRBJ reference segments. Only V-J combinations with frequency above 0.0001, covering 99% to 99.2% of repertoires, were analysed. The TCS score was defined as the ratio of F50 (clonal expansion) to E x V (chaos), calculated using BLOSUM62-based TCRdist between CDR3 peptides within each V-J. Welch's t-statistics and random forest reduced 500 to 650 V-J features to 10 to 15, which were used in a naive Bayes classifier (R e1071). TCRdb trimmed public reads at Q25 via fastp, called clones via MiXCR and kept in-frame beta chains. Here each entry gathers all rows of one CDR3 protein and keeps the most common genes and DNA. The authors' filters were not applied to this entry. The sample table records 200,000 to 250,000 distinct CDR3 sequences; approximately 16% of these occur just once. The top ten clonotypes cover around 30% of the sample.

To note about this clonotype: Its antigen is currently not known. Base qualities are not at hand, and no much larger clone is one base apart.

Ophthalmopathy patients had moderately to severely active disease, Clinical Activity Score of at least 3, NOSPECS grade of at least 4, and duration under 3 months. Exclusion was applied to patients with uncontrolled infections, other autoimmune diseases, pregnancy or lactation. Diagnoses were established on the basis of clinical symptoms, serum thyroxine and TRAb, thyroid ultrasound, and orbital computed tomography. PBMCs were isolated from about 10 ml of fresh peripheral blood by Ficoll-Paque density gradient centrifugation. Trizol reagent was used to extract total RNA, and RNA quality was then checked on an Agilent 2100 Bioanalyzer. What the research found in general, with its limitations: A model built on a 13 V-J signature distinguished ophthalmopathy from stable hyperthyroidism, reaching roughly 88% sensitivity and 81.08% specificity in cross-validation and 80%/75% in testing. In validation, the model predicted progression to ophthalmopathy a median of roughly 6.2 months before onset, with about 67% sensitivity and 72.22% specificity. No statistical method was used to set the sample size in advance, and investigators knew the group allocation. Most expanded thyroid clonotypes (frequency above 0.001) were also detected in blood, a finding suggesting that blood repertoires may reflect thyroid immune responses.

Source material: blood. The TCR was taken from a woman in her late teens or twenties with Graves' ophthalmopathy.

The CDR3 protein: CASSHLPGQSYEQYF. The bases are TGCGCCAGCAGCCATCTCCCGGGACAGAGCTACGAGCAGTACTTC. The chain couples TRBV4-3 to TRBJ2-7, and TRBD1 aligns with 7 junction nucleotides. In the germline V gene, CDR1 corresponds to LGHNA and CDR2 to YSLEER. Germline trimming amounts to 3 bases on V and 3 bases on J, with 8 as the count of junction bases outside the gene matches. Including cysteine and phenylalanine, the CDR3 has 15 amino acids. Only the CDR3 part of the read is kept: 45 bases, read in frame from the first base.